The 23 T cell receptor beta chains listed next were all sequenced from one sample in a study of CD8 T cells in ankylosing spondylitis. Broader study findings: Blood from ankylosing spondylitis patients appeared to carry a characteristic eight-variant TCR beta motif.

TCRdb redid the calling of the 5' RACE reads with MiXCR, one entry per CDR3 protein. The sample has some 840,000 distinct CDR3 sequences, approximately 12% seen once. These receptors' targets are unknown. Sequencing was done on a sample of blood, either unsorted or a sorted T cell fraction (not recorded which). These receptors originate from a male donor with ankylosing spondylitis.

This clonotype was seen only a few times. This chain joins TRBV20-1 and TRBJ1-1; D is ambiguous. V lost 3 bases and J 10 bases, leaving 12 bases between the germline ends. The CDR3 loop spans 11 amino acids. Germline values: CDR1 DFQATT, CDR2 SNEGSKA (reference sequence). The chain's CDR3 is CSASREWVAFF. CDR3 coding DNA: TGCAGTGCTAGTAGGGAGTGGGTAGCTTTCTTT.

This clonotype occurred many times. The chain links TRBV29-1 to TRBJ2-7; maybe TRBD2 (5 bases). The CDR3 consists of 13 residues. With 1 base removed from V and 3 bases from J, the gap between germline ends came to 10 bases. Germline CDR1 is SQVTM and CDR2 is ANQGSEA. CDR3 sequence: CSVEGRRGYEQYF. As DNA, the CDR3 is TGCAGCGTTGAAGGGAGGAGAGGCTACGAGCAGTACTTC.

There are many counts of this clonotype. The gene calls are TRBV6-1 and TRBJ1-2; 10 bases are shared with TRBD1. The J segment lost 8 bases and the V segment lost 5 bases, leaving 8 bases of the junction unmatched. The length of the CDR3 is 14 residues. The germline V gene has CDR1 MNHNS and CDR2 SASEGT. The CDR3 bases are TGTGCCAGCAGTAGCCGACAGGGGGCAAGGGGCTACACCTTC. Translated: CASSSRQGARGYTF.

The CDR3 sequence is CAISGPSYEQYF. CDR3 DNA: TGTGCCATCAGTGGGCCATCCTACGAGCAGTACTTC. This rearrangement joins TRBV10-3 to TRBJ2-7; D gene unclear. The germline CDR1 and CDR2 sequences are ENHRY and SYGVKD. CDR3 length: 12 amino acids. V lost 4 bases, J lost 1 base, and 5 bases lay in between.

The chain joins TRBV20-1 to TRBJ1-5; no clear D gene. The CDR3 has 14 amino acids. Deletions cut 3 bases from V and 3 bases from J, with 12 bases between. Germline V gene sequence: CDR1 DFQATT, CDR2 SNEGSKA (reference sequence). CDR3 coding DNA: TGCAGTGCTAGCATCGGGATTTACAATCAGCCCCAGCATTTT. Its translation: CSASIGIYNQPQHF.

This clonotype was observed a few times. The chain combines TRBV7-9 with TRBJ2-2, with D tentatively TRBD1 or TRBD2 (5 bases each). Germline V gives CDR1 SEHNR, CDR2 FQNEAQ (reference sequence). V gave up 6 bases and J gave up 3 bases, with 11 bases separating them. CDR3 size: 14 residues. CDR3 DNA sequence: TGTGCCAGCAGGAGGGGTTCCGACACCGGGGAGCTGTTTTTT. This gives the protein CASRRGSDTGELFF.

V usage is TRBV6-2 or TRBV6-3 and J usage is TRBJ2-5; D gene ambiguous. The CDR3 extends over 12 amino acids. CDR1 is MNHEY and CDR2 is SVGEGT in the germline V gene. Trimming pared 4 bases from V and 4 bases from J, leaving 7 bases between. Written as DNA, the CDR3 is TGTGCCAGCAGTTGGTCGGGAGAGACCCAGTACTTC. Its translation is CASSWSGETQYF.

This clonotype was recorded many times. The gene calls are TRBV20-1 and TRBJ1-6; 11 bases align to TRBD1. CDR1 and CDR2 (germline): DFQATT, SNEGSKA (reference sequence). There are 13 residues in the CDR3. The ends lost 6 bases at V and 7 bases at J; junction bases unmatched: 2. Here the CDR3 reads CSARTGGNSPLHF. DNA for the CDR3: TGCAGTGCGCGGACAGGGGGCAATTCACCCCTCCACTTT.

The rearrangement joins TRBV12-3 or TRBV12-4 to TRBJ1-4, with TRBD1 matching 10 bases. This CDR3 spans 13 amino acids. V lost 6 bases to trimming and J lost 8 bases; unmatched junction nucleotides: 3. The CDR3 region has the DNA TGTGCCAGCAGACCGGGACAGGGGGAAAAACTGTTTTTT. Translated: CASRPGQGEKLFF.

V is TRBV7-3 and J is TRBJ2-5; D remains ambiguous. The CDR3 is 15 amino acids. V was clipped by 6 bases and J by 1 base, with 15 bases between them. Germline lookup yields CDR1 SGHTA and CDR2 FQGTGA. For the CDR3, the DNA is TGTGCCAGCAGTCGTGCCAGTAACAGCCAAGAGACCCAGTACTTC. This sequence encodes CASSRASNSQETQYF. Variable domain in full (rest from reference TRBV7-3 and TRBJ2-5): GAGVSQTPSNKVTEKGKYVELRCDPISGHTALYWYRQSLGQGPEFLIYFQGTGAADDSGLPNDRFFAVRPEGSVSTLKIQRTERGDSAVYLCASSRASNSQETQYFGPGTRLLVL.

The J gene is TRBJ1-1, the V gene TRBV20-1; D is undetermined. CDR1 and CDR2 (germline): DFQATT, SNEGSKA (reference sequence). The CDR3 length is 15 residues. V gave up 3 bases and J gave up 0 bases, with 14 bases separating them. In DNA, the CDR3 is TGCAGTGCTAGGGAGAGGGATAGTATGAACACTGAAGCTTTCTTT. Encoded protein: CSARERDSMNTEAFF.

This clonotype appeared once. DNA of the CDR3: TGTGCCAGCAGTGACTTCACGAACACTGAAGCTTTCTTT. This translates into CASSDFTNTEAFF. The chain is built from TRBV2 and TRBJ1-1; D is ambiguous. Germline CDR1 SNHLY, CDR2 FYNNEI. V gave up 3 bases and J gave up 1 base, with 6 bases separating them. CDR3 length: 13 amino acids.

The V call is TRBV6-5, the J call TRBJ2-1; 7 bases match TRBD2. V shed 6 bases, J shed 4 bases, and the junction held 6 bases outside the gene matches. Germline CDR1 is MNHEY and CDR2 is SVGAGI. The length of the CDR3 is 14 residues. The CDR3 here is CASRYSGPYNEQFF. In DNA form, the CDR3 reads TGTGCCAGCAGGTATAGCGGGCCTTACAATGAGCAGTTCTTC.

The table lists this clonotype with a few counts. The chain has TRBV2 and TRBJ2-1; tentative D call: TRBD2 (6 bases). Germline values: CDR1 SNHLY, CDR2 FYNNEI. V lost 1 base and J lost 8, with 18 bases in between. CDR3 length: 16 amino acids. The CDR3, as DNA: TGTGCCAGCAGTGAAGGAGGGCCATGGGGAGGATATGAGCAGTTCTTC. Its protein product is CASSEGGPWGGYEQFF. The entire variable domain, with the rest obtained from reference TRBV2 and TRBJ2-1, is as follows: EPEVTQTPSHQVTQMGQEVILRCVPISNHLYFYWYRQILGQKVEFLVSFYNNEISEKSEIFDDQFSVERPDGSNFTLKIRSTKLEDSAMYFCASSEGGPWGGYEQFFGPGTRLTVL.

The chain carries TRBV20-1 and TRBJ2-3, with 10 bases that match TRBD2. This CDR3 spans 14 amino acids. Germline V gene data show CDR1 as DFQATT and CDR2 as SNEGSKA (reference sequence). The trim removed 3 bases at V and 8 bases at J, leaving 8 bases unmatched. The CDR3 reads CSASLASGSGTQYF. CDR3 coding DNA: TGCAGTGCTAGTCTAGCTAGCGGGAGTGGTACGCAGTATTTT.

This clonotype appeared a few times. The rearrangement uses TRBV4-3 and TRBJ1-4; 7 nucleotides line up with TRBD1. Germline V gives CDR1 LGHNA, CDR2 YSLEER. This CDR3 has 16 residues. V lost 4 bases, J lost 5 bases, and 10 bases stayed unmatched. The CDR3 coding sequence is TGCGCCAGCAGCCTGGAACCGGGACAGCCAAATGAAAAACTGTTTTTT. Residues: CASSLEPGQPNEKLFF.

J is TRBJ1-2 and V is TRBV20-1, with D hard to call. The CDR3 sequence is 12 residues long. Germline V gene lookup returns CDR1 DFQATT and CDR2 SNEGSKA (reference sequence). V was pared by 3 bases and J by 6 bases, with 11 bases between. The CDR3 loop is CSASLGVDGYTF. CDR3 DNA sequence: TGCAGTGCTAGCCTAGGAGTGGATGGCTACACCTTC.

At least ten counts were recorded for this clonotype. The V and J genes are TRBV9 and TRBJ2-7; the D is unclear. Trimming stripped 0 bases from V and 2 bases from J, with 3 bases between. The CDR3 is 12 amino acids. Looked up from germline, CDR1 is SGDLS and CDR2 is YYNGEE. DNA for the CDR3: TGTGCCAGCAGCGTAGACACCTACGAGCAGTACTTC. Amino acid sequence: CASSVDTYEQYF.

This clonotype was counted between two and nine times. This rearrangement joins TRBV20-1 to TRBJ1-5; D remains ambiguous. V was pared by 3 bases and J by 7 bases, with 13 bases between. Germline CDR1 is DFQATT and CDR2 is SNEGSKA (reference sequence). The CDR3 runs 13 residues. The CDR3 DNA is TGCAGTGCTAGGGGCCCCACGGAGCAGCCCCAGCATTTT. Amino acid sequence: CSARGPTEQPQHF.

This clonotype was counted between two and nine times. This chain links TRBV9 with TRBJ1-1; D not resolved. The CDR3 totals 14 residues. Germline V gives CDR1 SGDLS, CDR2 YYNGEE. With 4 bases removed from V and 0 bases from J, the gap between germline ends came to 10 bases. The CDR3 DNA follows: TGTGCCAGCAGCCGCGAGACCGTGAACACTGAAGCTTTCTTT. This gives the protein CASSRETVNTEAFF.

Written as DNA, the CDR3 is TGTGCCATCACGGGAGTTGGGTCCTACGAGCAGTACTTC. It codes for CAITGVGSYEQYF. This sequence joins TRBV10-3 and TRBJ2-7; TRBD2 might be the D (6 bases). The CDR3 consists of 13 residues. The germline CDR1 and CDR2 sequences are ENHRY and SYGVKD. V was cut by 7 bases and J by 1 base, with 11 bases left in between.

Ten or more counts support this clonotype. This chain joins TRBV25-1 and TRBJ2-7; perhaps D is TRBD1 or TRBD2 (5 bases each). This CDR3 has 12 amino acids. Germline V gene sequence: CDR1 MGHDK, CDR2 SYGVNS. V shed 2 bases and J shed 5 bases, with 7 bases lying between them. The CDR3 here is CASSERGDEQYF. Written as DNA, the CDR3 is TGTGCCAGCAGTGAAAGAGGGGACGAGCAGTACTTC.

A few counts support this clonotype. The chain uses TRBV5-1 and TRBJ1-3; D uncertain. CDR1 is SGHRS and CDR2 is YFSETQ in the germline V gene. The CDR3 totals 16 residues. Deletions cut 1 base from V and 2 bases from J, with 13 bases between. CDR3 in amino acids: CASSLMSPKAGNTIYF. CDR3 in DNA: TGCGCCAGCAGCTTGATGAGCCCAAAGGCTGGAAACACCATATATTTT.